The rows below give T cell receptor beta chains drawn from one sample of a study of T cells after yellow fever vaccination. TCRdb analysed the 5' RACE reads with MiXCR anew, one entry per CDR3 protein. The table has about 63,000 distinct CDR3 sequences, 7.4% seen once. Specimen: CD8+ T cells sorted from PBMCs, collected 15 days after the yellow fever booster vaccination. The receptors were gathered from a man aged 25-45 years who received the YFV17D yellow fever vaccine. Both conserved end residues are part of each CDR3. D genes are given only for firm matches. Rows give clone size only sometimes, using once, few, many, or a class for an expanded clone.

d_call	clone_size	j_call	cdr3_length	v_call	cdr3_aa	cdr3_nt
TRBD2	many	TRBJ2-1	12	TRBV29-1	CSGRAGGYEQFF	TGCAGCGGGAGGGCGGGAGGCTATGAGCAGTTCTTC
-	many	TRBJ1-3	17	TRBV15	CATSSYPGPSSGNTIYF	TGTGCCACCAGCAGCTATCCGGGACCGAGCTCTGGAAACACCATATATTTT
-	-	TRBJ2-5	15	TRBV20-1	CSAPNRERDQETQYF	TGCAGTGCCCCGAACCGAGAGAGGGACCAAGAGACCCAGTACTTC
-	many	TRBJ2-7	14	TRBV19	CASKVRDSSYEQYF	TGTGCCAGTAAGGTTAGAGACTCAAGCTACGAGCAGTACTTC
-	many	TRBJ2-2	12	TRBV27	CASSYITGELFF	TGTGCCAGCAGTTACATCACCGGGGAGCTGTTTTTT
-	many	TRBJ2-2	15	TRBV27	CASSFGFINTGELFF	TGTGCCAGCAGTTTCGGGTTTATTAACACCGGGGAGCTGTTTTTT
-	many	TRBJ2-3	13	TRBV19	CASSIYSADTQYF	TGTGCCAGTAGTATCTACAGTGCAGATACGCAGTATTTT
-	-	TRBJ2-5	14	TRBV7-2	CASSALTFSGPQYF	TGTGCCAGCAGCGCCTTAACTTTCTCGGGGCCCCAGTACTTC
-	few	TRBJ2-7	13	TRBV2	CASSEGLPYEQYF	TGTGCCAGCAGTGAAGGGCTACCATACGAGCAGTACTTC
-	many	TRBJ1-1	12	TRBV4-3	CASSHGGVEAFF	TGCGCCAGCAGCCATGGGGGGGTTGAAGCTTTCTTT